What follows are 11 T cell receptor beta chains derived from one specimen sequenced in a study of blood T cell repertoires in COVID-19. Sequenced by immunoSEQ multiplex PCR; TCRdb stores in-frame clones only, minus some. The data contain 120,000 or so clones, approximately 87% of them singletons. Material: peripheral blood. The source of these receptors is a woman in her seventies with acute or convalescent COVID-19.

CDR3 in amino acids: CASQDKSYGYTF. CDR3 in DNA: TGTGCCAGCCAGGACAAAAGCTATGGCTACACCTTC. The chain combines TRBV6-5 with TRBJ1-2; tentative D call: TRBD1 (5 bases). Germline assignment: CDR1 MNHEY and CDR2 SVGAGI. The CDR3 sequence is 12 residues long. The V gene lost 8 bases and the J gene lost 4 bases, with 11 bases spanning the gap.

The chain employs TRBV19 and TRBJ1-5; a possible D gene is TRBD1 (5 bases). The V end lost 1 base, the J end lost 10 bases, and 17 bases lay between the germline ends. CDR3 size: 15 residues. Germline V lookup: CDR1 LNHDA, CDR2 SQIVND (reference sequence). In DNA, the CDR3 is TGTGCCAGTAGTATAGGGGGGGGATCCAGTGGCCCCCAGCATTTT. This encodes CASSIGGGSSGPQHF.

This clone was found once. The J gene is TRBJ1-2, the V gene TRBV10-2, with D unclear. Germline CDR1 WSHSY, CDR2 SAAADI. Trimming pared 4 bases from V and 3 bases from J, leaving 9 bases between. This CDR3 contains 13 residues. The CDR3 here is CASSVNKDYGYTF. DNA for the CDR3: TGCGCCAGCAGTGTGAACAAAGACTATGGCTACACCTTC.

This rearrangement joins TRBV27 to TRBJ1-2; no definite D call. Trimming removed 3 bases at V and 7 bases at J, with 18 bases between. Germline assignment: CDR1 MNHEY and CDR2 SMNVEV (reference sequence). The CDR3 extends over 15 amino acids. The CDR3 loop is CASSFSGDSPGGYTF. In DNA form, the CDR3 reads TGTGCCAGCAGTTTCTCCGGTGATAGCCCGGGTGGCTACACCTTC.

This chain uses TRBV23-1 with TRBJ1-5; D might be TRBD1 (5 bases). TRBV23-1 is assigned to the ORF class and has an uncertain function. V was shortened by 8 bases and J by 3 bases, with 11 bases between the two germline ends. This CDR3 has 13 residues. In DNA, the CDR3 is TGCGCCAGCGTATGGACATTCAATCAGCCCCAGCATTTT. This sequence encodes CASVWTFNQPQHF.

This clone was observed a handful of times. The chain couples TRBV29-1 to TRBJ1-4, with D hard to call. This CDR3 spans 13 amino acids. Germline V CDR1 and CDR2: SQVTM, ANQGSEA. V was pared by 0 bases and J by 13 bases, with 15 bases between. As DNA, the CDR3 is TGCAGCGTTGAAGATCCCCCAACTGGTGGACTGTTTTTT. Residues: CSVEDPPTGGLFF.

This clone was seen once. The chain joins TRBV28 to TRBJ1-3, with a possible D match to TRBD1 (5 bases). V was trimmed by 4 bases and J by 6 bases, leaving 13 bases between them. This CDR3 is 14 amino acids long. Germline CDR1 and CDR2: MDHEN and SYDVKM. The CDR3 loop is CASSSPGDVNTIYF. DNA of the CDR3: TGTGCCAGCAGTTCCCCGGGGGATGTAAACACCATATATTTT.

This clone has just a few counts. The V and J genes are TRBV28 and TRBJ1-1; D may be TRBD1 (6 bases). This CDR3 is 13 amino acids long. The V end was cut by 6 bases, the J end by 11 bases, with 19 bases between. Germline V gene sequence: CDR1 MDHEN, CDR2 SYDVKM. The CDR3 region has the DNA TGTGCCAGCAGGACCCGGGGGGCGATACGGGCTTTCTTT. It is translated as CASRTRGAIRAFF.

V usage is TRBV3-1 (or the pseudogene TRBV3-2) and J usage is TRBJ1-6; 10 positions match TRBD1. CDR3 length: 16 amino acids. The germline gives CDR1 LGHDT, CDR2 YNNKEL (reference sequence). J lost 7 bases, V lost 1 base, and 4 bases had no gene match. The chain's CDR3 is CASSQGTGGGNSPLHF. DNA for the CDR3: TGTGCCAGCAGCCAAGGGACAGGGGGTGGGAATTCACCCCTCCACTTT.

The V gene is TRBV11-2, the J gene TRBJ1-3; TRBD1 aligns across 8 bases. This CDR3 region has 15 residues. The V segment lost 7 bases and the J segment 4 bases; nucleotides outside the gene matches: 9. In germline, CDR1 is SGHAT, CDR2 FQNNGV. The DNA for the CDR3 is TGTGCCAGCAACCCCGGACAGGGCATAGGAAACACCATATATTTT. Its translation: CASNPGQGIGNTIYF.

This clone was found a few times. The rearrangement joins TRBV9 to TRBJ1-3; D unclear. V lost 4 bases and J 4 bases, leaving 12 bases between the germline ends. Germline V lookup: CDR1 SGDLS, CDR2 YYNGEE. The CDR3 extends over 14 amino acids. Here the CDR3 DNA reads TGTGCCAGCAGCCCTCGGGAGAGGGGAAACACCATATATTTT. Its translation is CASSPRERGNTIYF.